The 12 T cell receptor beta chains in this list originate from one sample, sequenced in a study of blood T cell repertoires in COVID-19. Clones were sequenced by immunoSEQ multiplex PCR, and TCRdb holds only the in-frame ones, with some missing. The table includes 100,000 or so clones, around 84% detected once. The sample was peripheral blood. The receptors here all came from a human donor in a cohort sampled during active COVID-19.

The chain couples TRBV19 to TRBJ1-1, with 7 positions matching TRBD1. In germline, CDR1 is LNHDA, CDR2 SQIVND (reference sequence). The CDR3 runs to 17 residues. Losses at the gene ends were 5 bases for V and 5 bases for J; bases not matched to a gene: 17. CDR3 nucleotide sequence: TGTGCCAGTAGTCCTTCCACATCCCGGGACAGAACTACTGAAGCTTTCTTT. Its protein product is CASSPSTSRDRTTEAFF. Variable domain in full (rest from reference TRBV19 and TRBJ1-1): DGGITQSPKYLFRKEGQNVTLSCEQNLNHDAMYWYRQDPGQGLRLIYYSQIVNDFQKGDIAEGYSVSREKKESFPLTVTSAQKNPTAFYLCASSPSTSRDRTTEAFFGQGTRLTVV.

This rearrangement joins TRBV18 to TRBJ1-1; 10 nucleotides agree with TRBD1. The CDR3 runs to 17 residues. With 8 bases clipped from V and 4 bases from J, the junction kept 16 bases outside the gene matches. Germline CDR1 and CDR2: KGHSH and LQKENI. CDR3 bases: TGTGCCAGCGCGCGCTTGGACAGGGGGGACCTTGGCACTGAAGCTTTCTTT. It is translated as CASARLDRGDLGTEAFF.

The rearrangement joins TRBV13 to TRBJ2-1; 15 bases map to TRBD2. Germline CDR1 PRHDT, CDR2 FYEKMQ (reference sequence). The V gene end was trimmed by 5 bases and the J gene end by 4 bases; junction bases not matched to a gene: 12. This CDR3 region has 19 residues. The DNA of the CDR3 is TGTGCCAGCAGCCCCAGGACTAGCGGGGGGGCTGGGAGTTACAATGAGCAGTTCTTC. Its protein product is CASSPRTSGGAGSYNEQFF.

The chain couples TRBV10-3 to TRBJ1-1, with 7 bases identical to TRBD1. The trim removed 6 bases at V and 1 base at J, leaving 5 bases unmatched. The germline CDR1 and CDR2 sequences are ENHRY and SYGVKD. CDR3 length: 14 amino acids. CDR3 protein: CAIRGTGANTEAFF. CDR3 nucleotides: TGTGCCATCAGAGGTACAGGGGCGAACACTGAAGCTTTCTTT.

The chain links TRBV5-8 to TRBJ1-5, with 7 positions matching TRBD1. The germline V gene encodes CDR1 SGHTS and CDR2 YDEGEE. Trimming at V came to 4 bases and at J to 0 bases, leaving 7 bases not matched to a gene. The CDR3 consists of 16 residues. CDR3: CASSRQGKHSNQPQHF. In DNA, the CDR3 is TGTGCCAGCAGCCGACAGGGAAAACATAGCAATCAGCCCCAGCATTTT.

The J gene is TRBJ2-7, the V gene TRBV7-2, with 9 bases that match TRBD1. After removal of 5 bases from V and 1 base from J, the junction contained 6 bases not matched to a gene. CDR3 length equals 15 residues. Germline-derived CDR1 and CDR2 are SGHTA and FQGNSA. CDR3 protein: CASSPRDRASYEQYF. CDR3 nucleotides: TGTGCCAGCAGCCCCAGGGACAGGGCATCCTACGAGCAGTACTTC.

The J gene is TRBJ1-1, the V gene TRBV11-2; TRBD1 matches 8 bases. The CDR3 loop spans 14 amino acids. Trimming cost V 4 bases and J 4 bases; bases outside gene matches: 5. CDR1 and CDR2 (germline): SGHAT, FQNNGV. The CDR3 DNA follows: TGTGCCAGCAGCTCTCAGGGGGCAGGCACTGAAGCTTTCTTT. Amino acid sequence: CASSSQGAGTEAFF.

The chain couples TRBV4-1 to TRBJ1-6; 8 bases are shared with TRBD1. In germline, CDR1 is MGHRA, CDR2 YSYEKL. The CDR3 extends over 16 amino acids. V shed 0 bases, J shed 8 bases, and the junction held 6 bases outside the gene matches. Here the CDR3 DNA reads TGCGCCAGCAGCCAAGAAAGGGCGACAGGGGATTCACCCCTCCACTTT. Its translation is CASSQERATGDSPLHF.

The chain links TRBV7-2 to TRBJ2-3, with 10 bases that match TRBD1. V was clipped by 5 bases and J by 5 bases; unmatched bases: 7. Looked up from germline, CDR1 is SGHTA and CDR2 is FQGNSA. The CDR3 is 15 amino acids. CDR3 sequence reads: CASSDRTGGGDTQYF. CDR3 DNA sequence: TGTGCCAGCAGCGACCGGACAGGGGGGGGAGATACGCAGTATTTT.

The chain uses TRBV18 and TRBJ2-4, with 11 bases matching TRBD1. The CDR3 has 19 residues. Germline CDR1 reads KGHSH; CDR2 reads LQKENI. V lost 3 bases and J lost 0; bases outside the gene matches: 10. CDR3: CASSPGQGGSILAKNIQYF. DNA for the CDR3: TGTGCCAGCTCACCGGGACAGGGGGGATCTATACTAGCCAAAAACATTCAGTACTTC.

This clone has more than one count but fewer than ten. The rearrangement uses TRBV6-4 and TRBJ1-6; D remains unclear. CDR3 length: 12 residues. Trimming took 7 bases from V and 9 from J, leaving 10 bases between them. Germline-derived CDR1 and CDR2 are MRHNA and SNTAGT. In DNA, the CDR3 is TGTGCCAGCACCCGCGAGAGTTCACCCCTCCACTTT. This gives the protein CASTRESSPLHF.

The gene calls are TRBV27 and TRBJ2-7; 7 bases line up with TRBD2. V dropped 6 bases and J dropped 7; count of bases not matched to a gene: 18. Germline V CDR1 and CDR2: MNHEY, SMNVEV (reference sequence). The CDR3 has 16 residues. The CDR3 loop reads CASSQLKAGVIHEQYF. The CDR3 region has the DNA TGTGCCAGCAGCCAATTGAAGGCGGGAGTGATACATGAGCAGTACTTC.